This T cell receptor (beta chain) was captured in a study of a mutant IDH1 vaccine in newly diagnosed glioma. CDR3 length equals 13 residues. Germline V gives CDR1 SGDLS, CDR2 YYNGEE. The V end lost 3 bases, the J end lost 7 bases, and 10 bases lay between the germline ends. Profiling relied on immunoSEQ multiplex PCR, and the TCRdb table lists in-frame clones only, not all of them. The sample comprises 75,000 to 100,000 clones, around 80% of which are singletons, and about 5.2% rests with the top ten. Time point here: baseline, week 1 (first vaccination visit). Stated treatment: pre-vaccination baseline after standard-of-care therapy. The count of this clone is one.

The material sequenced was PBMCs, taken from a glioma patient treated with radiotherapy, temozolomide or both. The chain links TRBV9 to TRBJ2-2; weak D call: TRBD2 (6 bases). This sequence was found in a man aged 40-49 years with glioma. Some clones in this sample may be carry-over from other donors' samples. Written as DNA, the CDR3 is TGTGCCAGCAGCGCCAGACTAGGCGGGGAGCTGTTTTTT. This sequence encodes CASSARLGGELFF.